This T cell receptor (beta chain) was retrieved from a study of Ad26.COV2.S vaccination and SARS-CoV-2 variants. Study-wide context: Intramuscularly, Ad26.COV2.S was given either once or twice, 56 days apart. Study conclusions and caveats: Substantial post-vaccination breadth of spike-specific CD8+ and CD4+ T cell responses was reported.

Details on this clone: Its antigen remains unidentified. The sample carries other DNA sequences with the same CDR3.

The CDR3 is 15 residues long. Germline CDR1 reads MNHEY; CDR2 reads SVGAGI. Losses at the gene ends were 5 bases for V and 4 bases for J; bases not matched to a gene: 2. Treatment meaning: roughly 18 received Ad26.COV2.S at low or high dose, single or two shots; about five received placebo; per-sample allocation not given. Repertoires come from day 63 after the first vaccine or placebo injection. Donor was an adult aged 18-55 years in Boston. Sequenced by immunoSEQ multiplex PCR; TCRdb stores in-frame clones only, minus some. The sample has about 430,000 clones; 80% to 95% are singletons. The V gene is TRBV6-5, the J gene TRBJ2-1; 13 bases align to TRBD2. This TCR was sampled from a person between 18 and 65 years old who received the Ad26.COV2.S COVID-19 vaccine or a placebo. Sequencing was performed on peripheral blood, taken in a trial of Ad26.COV2.S vaccine versus placebo. CDR3 in amino acids: CASSRTSGSYNEQFF. The CDR3 nucleotides are TGTGCCAGCAGTCGGACTAGCGGGAGTTACAATGAGCAGTTCTTC.